This TCR beta chain was sequenced during a study of blood T cell repertoires in COVID-19. Across the study: Some COVID-19 samples were acute and others convalescent; all came from the United States, Italy and Spain.

CDR1 is ENHRY, CDR2 SYGVKD, per germline. Trimming took off 5 bases at V and 4 bases at J, with 6 bases between the two ends. The CDR3 totals 12 residues. Under the authors' procedure: Reference gene primer amplification gave estimated nucleated cell counts. TCRdb's copy holds only in-frame clones and misses some; the assay was immunoSEQ multiplex PCR. V and J calls and clone size are those listed in that table; D and trimming were worked out from the DNA. The profile shows around 37,000 clones, about 91% of them singletons. This receptor was taken from a woman older than 75 with acute or convalescent COVID-19. V usage is TRBV10-3 and J usage is TRBJ1-3; D is uncertain. The source material was peripheral blood. Written as DNA, the CDR3 is TGTGCCATCAGTTGGGAGGGAAACACCATATATTTT. As protein: CAISWEGNTIYF.